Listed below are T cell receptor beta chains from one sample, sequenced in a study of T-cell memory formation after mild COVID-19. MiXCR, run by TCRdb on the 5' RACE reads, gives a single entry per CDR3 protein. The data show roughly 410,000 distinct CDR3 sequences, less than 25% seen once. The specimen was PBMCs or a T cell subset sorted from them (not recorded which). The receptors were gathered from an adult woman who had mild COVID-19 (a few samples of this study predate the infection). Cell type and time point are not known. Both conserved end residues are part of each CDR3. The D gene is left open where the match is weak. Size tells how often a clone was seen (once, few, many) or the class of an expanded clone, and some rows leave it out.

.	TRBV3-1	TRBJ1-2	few	TGTGCCAGCAGCCATAGTCAGACGGGGAACTATGGCTACACCTTC	CASSHSQTGNYGYTF
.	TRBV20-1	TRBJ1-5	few	TGCAGTGCTGGCGGCAGGCTGGATCAGCCCCAGCATTTT	CSAGGRLDQPQHF
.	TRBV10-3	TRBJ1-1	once	TGTGCCATCAGTCGCTACGTAAGACAGGTGAACACTGAAGCTTTCTTT	CAISRYVRQVNTEAFF
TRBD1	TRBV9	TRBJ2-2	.	TGTGCCAGCAGCTCAATAGTTGGCGGGACAGGGAACACCGGGGAGCTGTTTTTT	CASSSIVGGTGNTGELFF
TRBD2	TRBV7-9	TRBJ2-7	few	TGTGCCAGCAGCCCACGGACTAGCGGGAGCTACTCCTACGAGCAGTACTTC	CASSPRTSGSYSYEQYF
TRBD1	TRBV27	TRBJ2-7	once	TGTGCCAGCAATCCCCGCTCCGGGACAGCCTACGAGCAGTACTTC	CASNPRSGTAYEQYF
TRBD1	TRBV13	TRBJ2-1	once	TGTGCCAGCAGCTTGCTGGGACAGCATGAGCAGTTCTTC	CASSLLGQHEQFF
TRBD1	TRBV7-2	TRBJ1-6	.	TGTGCCAGCAGCACGGGACAGGGCCGGATTTCACCCCTCCACTTT	CASSTGQGRISPLHF
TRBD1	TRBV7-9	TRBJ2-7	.	TGTGCCAGCAGGCTCGGGACAGACGACGAGCAGTACTTC	CASRLGTDDEQYF
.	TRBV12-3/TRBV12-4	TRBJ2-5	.	TGTGCCAGCAGTTTTTCCCTAGTCACAGGGAGCCAAGAGACCCAGTACTTC	CASSFSLVTGSQETQYF
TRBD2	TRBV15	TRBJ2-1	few	TGTGCCACCAGCAGAGGTAGACCGGGACTAGCGGCCAATGAGCAGTTCTTC	CATSRGRPGLAANEQFF
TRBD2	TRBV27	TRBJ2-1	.	TGTGCCAGCAGTCGGACTAGCGGGATATTCGGTAATGAGCAGTTCTTC	CASSRTSGIFGNEQFF
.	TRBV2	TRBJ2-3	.	TGTGCCAGCAGCGGTTATACAGGGCCCACAGATACGCAGTATTTT	CASSGYTGPTDTQYF
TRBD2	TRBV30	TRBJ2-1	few	TGTGCCTGGAGTGTTCTGGCCCGGGGGGATCTAGAGCAGTTCTTC	CAWSVLARGDLEQFF
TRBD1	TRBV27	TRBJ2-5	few	TGTGCCAGCAGTTCTTACGGGACAGCACTTCAAGAGACCCAGTACTTC	CASSSYGTALQETQYF
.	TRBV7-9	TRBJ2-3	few	TGTGCCAGCAGCTCACTGGAGACGAGCACAGATACGCAGTATTTT	CASSSLETSTDTQYF
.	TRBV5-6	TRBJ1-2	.	TGTGCCAGCAGCTTGGTAGCCCCGCGGGGCTACACCTTC	CASSLVAPRGYTF
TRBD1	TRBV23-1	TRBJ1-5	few	TGCGCCAGCAGTCAATCGGGACTTAGGGACAGTAATCAGCCCCAGCATTTT	CASSQSGLRDSNQPQHF
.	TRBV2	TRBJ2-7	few	TGTGCCAGCAGTGTATACAGGGCCTACGAGCAGTACTTC	CASSVYRAYEQYF
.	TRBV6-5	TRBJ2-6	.	TGTGCCAGCAGTTACGGGGGATGGGGCGAGGGAGCCTATAGCTCTGGGGCCAACGTCCTGACTTTC	CASSYGGWGEGAYSSGANVLTF
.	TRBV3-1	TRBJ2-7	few	TGTGCCAGCAGCCAAGTTTCGGGCTATGAGCAGTACTTC	CASSQVSGYEQYF
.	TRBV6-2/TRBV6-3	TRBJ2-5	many	TGTGCCAGCAGTTACTCGTTTTCAGAGACCCAGTACTTC	CASSYSFSETQYF
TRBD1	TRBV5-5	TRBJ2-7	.	TGTGCCAGCAGCTGGAGGGACAGGGGGTCCGAGCAGTACTTC	CASSWRDRGSEQYF
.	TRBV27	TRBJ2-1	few	TGTGCCAGCAGTTCCAGGGACATCTCCTACAATGAGCAGTTCTTC	CASSSRDISYNEQFF
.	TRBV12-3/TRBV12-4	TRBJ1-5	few	TGTGCCAGCAGTTTATTGGGGATCAATCAGCCCCAGCATTTT	CASSLLGINQPQHF
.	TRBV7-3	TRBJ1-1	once	TGTGCCAGCAGCTTAATCAAGTCAGACCAACCGGCCGAAGCTTTCTTT	CASSLIKSDQPAEAFF
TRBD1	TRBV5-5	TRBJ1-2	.	TGTGCCAGCAGCTTTTATACAGGGGCTGGCTATGGCTACACCTTC	CASSFYTGAGYGYTF
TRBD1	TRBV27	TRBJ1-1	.	TGTGCCAGCAGTTTAGACAGGGTCATGACTGAAGCTTTCTTT	CASSLDRVMTEAFF
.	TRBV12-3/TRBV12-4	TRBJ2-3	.	TGTGCCAGCAGGGTGCGGGTCCTCCAGTATTTT	CASRVRVLQYF
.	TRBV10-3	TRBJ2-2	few	TGCGGGGTACTTAGCGGAATGAACACCGGGGAGCTGTTTTTT	CGVLSGMNTGELFF
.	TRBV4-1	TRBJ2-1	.	TGCGCCAGCAGCCAAGGGCGAGGTGAAAGCTCCTACAATGAGCAGTTCTTC	CASSQGRGESSYNEQFF
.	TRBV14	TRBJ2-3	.	TGTGCCAGCAGCCAAGATCCCCATGTCAGCACGCAGTATTTT	CASSQDPHVSTQYF
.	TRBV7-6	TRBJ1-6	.	TGTGCCAGCAGCTTAGGCAGGGGACGTTCACCCCTCCACTTT	CASSLGRGRSPLHF
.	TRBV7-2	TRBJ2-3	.	TGTGCCAGCAGCTTCACCCATGACAGTGCAGATACGCAGTATTTT	CASSFTHDSADTQYF
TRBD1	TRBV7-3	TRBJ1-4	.	TGTGCCAGCAGCTCCTCGACAGGGCCTAATGAAAAACTGTTTTTT	CASSSSTGPNEKLFF
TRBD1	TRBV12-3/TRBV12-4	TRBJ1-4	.	TGTGCCAGCTCCCGGGACAGGGGACGTCTGTATGAAAAACTGTTTTTT	CASSRDRGRLYEKLFF
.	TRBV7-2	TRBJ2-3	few	TGTGCCAGCAGTCCAGACAGATCCTTCACAGATACGCAGTATTTT	CASSPDRSFTDTQYF
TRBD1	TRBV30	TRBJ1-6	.	TGTGCCTGGAGGAACCGGGACAGGGGGCAGATATCACCCCTCCACTTT	CAWRNRDRGQISPLHF
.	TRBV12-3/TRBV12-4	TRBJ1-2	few	TGTGCCAGCAGTTTAGGTCCCCACGCCAGTGGCTACACCTTC	CASSLGPHASGYTF
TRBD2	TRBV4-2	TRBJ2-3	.	TGTGCCAGCAGCCAGGAGGGAGGGGCAGATACGCAGTATTTT	CASSQEGGADTQYF
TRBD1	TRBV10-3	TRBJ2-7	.	TGTGCCATCAGAGGACAGGGTACGTACGAGCAGTACTTC	CAIRGQGTYEQYF